One and the same sample provided the 13 T cell receptor beta chains below, sequenced in a study of T cell changes during pregnancy in multiple sclerosis (dated by TCRdb to between 2018 and 2021). Library method: the immunoSEQ multiplex PCR assay. In its TCRdb copy, this immuneACCESS table keeps in-frame sequences only and misses some clones. Where compared with another copy, unresolved V genes explain less than half of these, and the others have no known cause. This sample comprises about 28,000 clones, 88% of them detected only once. Approximately 0.74% of the sample is in the top ten clones. The sample in question was CD4+ T cells from peripheral blood mononuclear cells, obtained in the first trimester of pregnancy. The receptors were gathered from a female donor in good health, enrolled as a control in a pregnancy study.

The J gene is TRBJ1-2, the V gene TRBV19; no clear D. The V gene lost 2 bases and the J gene lost 8 bases, with 15 bases spanning the gap. This CDR3 region has 14 residues. Germline V lookup: CDR1 LNHDA, CDR2 SQIVND (reference sequence). Here the CDR3 reads CASSISPEFGGYTF. The DNA for the CDR3 is TGTGCCAGTAGTATAAGTCCGGAGTTCGGCGGCTACACCTTC.

V gene TRBV4-3 combines with J gene TRBJ1-3; D remains ambiguous. Germline-derived CDR1 and CDR2 are LGHNA and YSLEER. Trimming cost V 0 bases and J 2 bases, with 11 bases left between them. The CDR3 has 16 residues. The CDR3 spells CASSQERRGTGNTIYF. The CDR3, as DNA: TGCGCCAGCAGCCAAGAACGACGCGGTACTGGAAACACCATATATTTT.

The chain combines TRBV4-2 with TRBJ2-2, with a tentative D call TRBD1 (6 bases). The CDR3 is 17 residues long. The V gene's germline CDR1 is LGHNA and CDR2 YNFKEQ. Trimming took 0 bases from V and 4 from J, leaving 15 bases between them. The CDR3 protein is CASSQETSRGSTGELFF. DNA for the CDR3: TGTGCCAGCAGCCAAGAAACAAGCAGGGGTAGCACCGGGGAGCTGTTTTTT.

The chain employs TRBV5-1 and TRBJ2-3; 12 bases line up with TRBD2. Germline-derived CDR1 and CDR2 are SGHRS and YFSETQ. V dropped 3 bases and J dropped 5; count of bases not matched to a gene: 7. The CDR3 runs 16 residues. CDR3 in amino acids: CASSYSSGGALDTQYF. In DNA, the CDR3 is TGCGCCAGCAGCTACTCTAGCGGGGGGGCCTTAGATACGCAGTATTTT.

The chain recombines TRBV6-5 with TRBJ2-2, with a possible D match to TRBD1 (6 bases). Germline CDR1 and CDR2: MNHEY and SVGAGI. V was pared by 4 bases and J by 5 bases, with 8 bases between. This CDR3 has 13 amino acids. CDR3 loop: CASSSTGTGELFF. CDR3 coding DNA: TGTGCCAGCAGTTCTACAGGGACCGGGGAGCTGTTTTTT.

The J gene is TRBJ2-3, the V gene TRBV5-4; TRBD2 matches at 9 bases. CDR3 length equals 16 residues. Germline lookup yields CDR1 SGHNT and CDR2 YYREEE (reference sequence). Germline trimming cut 0 bases from V and 2 bases from J; bases unmatched to any gene: 4. CDR3 DNA sequence: TGTGCCAGCAGCTTGGGGGCGGGGGGGCCCACAGATACGCAGTATTTT. Translation: CASSLGAGGPTDTQYF. The whole variable domain, remainder taken from reference TRBV5-4 and TRBJ2-3, is ETGVTQSPTHLIKTRGQQVTLRCSSQSGHNTVSWYQQALGQGPQFIFQYYREEENGRGNFPPRFSGLQFPNYSSELNVNALELDDSALYLCASSLGAGGPTDTQYFGPGTRLTVL.

J is TRBJ1-2 and V is TRBV6-6, with TRBD1 matching over 9 bases. V shed 2 bases, J shed 6 bases, and the junction held 7 bases outside the gene matches. CDR1 is MNHNY, CDR2 SVGAGI, per germline (reference sequence). The CDR3 contains 15 residues. CDR3 nucleotides: TGTGCCAGCAGTTACCCGCACAGGGGGCCGCATGGCTACACCTTC. This codes for CASSYPHRGPHGYTF.

This sequence joins TRBV5-5 and TRBJ2-7, with 9 positions matching TRBD1. This CDR3 is built from 15 residues. Germline lookup yields CDR1 SGHKS and CDR2 YYEKEE (reference sequence). Trimming took 3 bases from V and 6 from J; bases not matched to a gene: 10. In DNA form, the CDR3 reads TGTGCCAGCAGCTGGGGACAGGGTCGGGAGAGCGAGCAGTACTTC. Its translation is CASSWGQGRESEQYF.

The V and J genes are TRBV27 and TRBJ2-1; 7 nucleotides match TRBD2. CDR1 is MNHEY and CDR2 is SMNVEV in the germline V gene (reference sequence). CDR3 length: 13 amino acids. V was pared by 5 bases and J by 9 bases, with 7 bases of the junction left unmatched. This chain's CDR3 is CASSPGPGGEQFF. DNA of the CDR3: TGTGCCAGCAGTCCGGGCCCGGGGGGTGAGCAGTTCTTC.

The chain combines TRBV27 with TRBJ1-2; 8 bases fit TRBD1. The germline V gene has CDR1 MNHEY and CDR2 SMNVEV (reference sequence). CDR3 size: 14 residues. The V gene end was trimmed by 8 bases and the J gene end by 8 bases; junction bases not matched to a gene: 13. Here the CDR3 reads CASGNVGQASGYTF. The DNA of the CDR3 is TGTGCCAGCGGCAACGTGGGACAGGCGTCCGGCTACACCTTC.

The chain is built from TRBV19 and TRBJ2-2; D is perhaps TRBD1 (6 bases). Per germline, CDR1 LNHDA and CDR2 SQIVND (reference sequence). Trimming cost V 0 bases and J 1 base, with 6 bases left between them. The CDR3 extends over 15 amino acids. The CDR3 DNA sequence: TGTGCCAGTAGTATAGACAGGGGGAACACCGGGGAGCTGTTTTTT. Translated: CASSIDRGNTGELFF. Using reference TRBV19 and TRBJ2-2 for the parts outside the CDR3, the full variable domain is DGGITQSPKYLFRKEGQNVTLSCEQNLNHDAMYWYRQDPGQGLRLIYYSQIVNDFQKGDIAEGYSVSREKKESFPLTVTSAQKNPTAFYLCASSIDRGNTGELFFGEGSRLTVL.

The chain has TRBV7-2 and TRBJ2-7; 9 positions agree with TRBD2. From germline, CDR1 is SGHTA and CDR2 FQGNSA. Trimming took 1 base from V and 0 from J; bases not matched to a gene: 13. The CDR3 runs 19 residues. The CDR3 spells CASSLEWSPSGETSYEQYF. The DNA for the CDR3 is TGTGCCAGCAGCTTAGAATGGTCTCCTAGCGGGGAGACCTCCTACGAGCAGTACTTC. The variable domain in full, completed from reference TRBV7-2 and TRBJ2-7, reads GAGVSQSPSNKVTEKGKDVELRCDPISGHTALYWYRQSLGQGLEFLIYFQGNSAPDKSGLPSDRFSAERTGGSVSTLTIQRTQQEDSAVYLCASSLEWSPSGETSYEQYFGPGTRLTVT.

This chain connects TRBV19 to TRBJ1-2; D is ambiguous. The germline CDR1 and CDR2 sequences are LNHDA and SQIVND (reference sequence). The V gene lost 3 bases and the J gene lost 1 base, with 9 bases spanning the gap. The CDR3 has 14 residues. This CDR3 reads CASSIGSDNYGYTF. In DNA form, the CDR3 reads TGTGCCAGTAGTATTGGCAGCGATAACTATGGCTACACCTTC.